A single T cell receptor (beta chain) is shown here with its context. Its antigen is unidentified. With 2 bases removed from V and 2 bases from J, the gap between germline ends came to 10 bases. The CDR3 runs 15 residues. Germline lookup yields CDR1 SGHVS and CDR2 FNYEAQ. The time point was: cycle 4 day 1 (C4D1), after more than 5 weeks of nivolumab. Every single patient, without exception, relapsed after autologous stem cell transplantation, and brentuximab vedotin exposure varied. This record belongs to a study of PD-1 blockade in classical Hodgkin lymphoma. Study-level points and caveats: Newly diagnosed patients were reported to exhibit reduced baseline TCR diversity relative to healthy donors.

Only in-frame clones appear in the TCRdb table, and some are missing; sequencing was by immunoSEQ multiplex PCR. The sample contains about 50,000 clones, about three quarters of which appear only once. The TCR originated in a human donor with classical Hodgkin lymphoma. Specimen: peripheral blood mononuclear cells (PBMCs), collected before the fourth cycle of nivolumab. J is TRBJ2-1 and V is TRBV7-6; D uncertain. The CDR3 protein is CASSLIVTAYNEQFF. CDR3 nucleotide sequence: TGTGCCAGCAGCTTAATTGTAACAGCCTACAATGAGCAGTTCTTC.